This T cell receptor beta chain originates from a study of T cell changes during pregnancy in multiple sclerosis. CDR1 and CDR2 from the germline V gene are MDHEN and SYDVKM. The CDR3 sequence is 15 residues long. V lost 3 bases and J lost 7; bases outside the gene matches: 11. Using immunoSEQ multiplex PCR, the repertoire was profiled, and TCRdb retains in-frame clones only, with some absent. The data contain 55,000 to 70,000 clones, around 90% of them singletons. This sequence was found in a female donor with multiple sclerosis, enrolled in a pregnancy study. The sequencing used CD4+ T cells from peripheral blood mononuclear cells, collected after pregnancy. This chain connects TRBV28 to TRBJ2-5, with 7 bases lining up with TRBD2. As DNA, the CDR3 is TGTGCCAGCAGTTTCCAAGTAGCGGGCCCGCGGACCCAGTACTTC. This encodes CASSFQVAGPRTQYF.